The entry below gives a single T cell receptor beta chain sequence along with its context. What it binds is not known. Vbeta (60) and Jbeta (13) primers were used in the PCR. TCRdb's copy holds only in-frame clones and misses some; the assay was immunoSEQ multiplex PCR. Altogether over 150,000 clones are present, 75% to 90% being singletons, with the ten largest covering around 4.3%. J gave up 7 bases and V 3 bases, and 10 bases lay outside the gene matches. This CDR3 has 16 residues. The germline V gene encodes CDR1 KGHSH and CDR2 LQKENI. The sample comes from a study of cytomegalovirus exposure and HLA in healthy donors. Whole-study findings and limits: A previous analysis found most TCR beta V segments productive roughly 87% or roughly 30% of the time. Later on, a genetic analysis was performed. It linked a missense variant in DCLRE1C with V- and J-gene trimming of TCR beta.

The J gene is TRBJ2-3, the V gene TRBV18; 10 bases agree with TRBD2. The source material was PBMCs. This TCR was recovered from a man aged 25 to 45 in good health and CMV-seronegative. CDR3 residues: CASSPEQGSGRNTQYF. DNA for the CDR3: TGTGCCAGCTCACCCGAGCAAGGTAGCGGGAGGAATACGCAGTATTTT.